The sequence of this TCR beta chain was determined in a study of control samples from healthy donors and cancer patients. This CDR3 comprises 18 residues. V gave up 1 base and J gave up 1 base; unmatched junction bases: 7. Germline CDR1 reads LNHDA; CDR2 reads SQIVND (reference sequence). Generated by immunoSEQ multiplex PCR, the TCRdb table keeps only in-frame clones and is missing some. The sample comprises over 80,000 clones, 75% to 85% of which are singletons, and roughly 10% rests with the top ten. Sequencing was done on a sample of blood. V usage is TRBV19 and J usage is TRBJ2-3, with 11 bases that match TRBD2. The sequence came from a woman aged 30 to 39 in good health. The DNA for the CDR3 is TGTGCCAGTAGTATAGCTGCTAGCGGGGGGCCAGGCACAGATACGCAGTATTTT. Its translation is CASSIAASGGPGTDTQYF.